What follows are 18 T cell receptor beta chains derived from one specimen sequenced in a study of shared clonotypes between healthy human individuals (dated by TCRdb to 2019 to 2021). Preparation of the library involved the immunoSEQ multiplex PCR assay. In TCRdb, the immuneACCESS table is reduced to in-frame sequences with V and J assigned. These tables do not hold every clone; where another copy was compared, an unresolved V gene accounts for under half, and the others remain unexplained. This sample holds 1,500,000 or so clones; approximately 96% were observed only once. Of the sample, over 1% is held by the ten largest clones. Sequenced: naive CD4+ T cells sorted from blood. The cell subset or site label corresponds to: CD45RA+ positively selected. These receptors came from a man under 40 in good health.

Here the CDR3 DNA reads TGCGCCAGCAGCCCGGGGAGATGGGGCACAGATACGCAGTATTTT. Translation: CASSPGRWGTDTQYF. The chain links TRBV5-1 to TRBJ2-3; maybe TRBD2 (5 bases). The CDR3 is 15 residues long. Deletions cut 4 bases from V and 1 base from J, with 13 bases between. Germline-derived CDR1 and CDR2 are SGHRS and YFSETQ.

This chain uses TRBV5-4 with TRBJ2-5; TRBD2 agrees at 11 bases. This CDR3 spans 18 amino acids. Germline CDR1 SGHNT, CDR2 YYREEE (reference sequence). Trimming took 7 bases from V and 5 from J; bases not matched to a gene: 19. CDR3 protein: CASGKGASGRTTGETQYF. The CDR3 DNA reads TGTGCCAGCGGAAAGGGGGCTAGCGGGAGGACGACCGGGGAGACCCAGTACTTC.

The chain combines TRBV7-2 with TRBJ2-7, with TRBD2 matching over 10 bases. The germline gives CDR1 SGHTA, CDR2 FQGNSA. The V and J ends lost 4 bases and 3 bases, in that order; junction bases with no gene match: 3. This CDR3 contains 14 residues. As DNA, the CDR3 is TGTGCCAGCAGCTATAGCGGGAGGTTCTACGAGCAGTACTTC. Protein: CASSYSGRFYEQYF.

This chain connects TRBV7-2 to TRBJ1-4; TRBD1 might be the D (6 bases). CDR1 is SGHTA, CDR2 FQGNSA, per germline. V gave up 2 bases and J gave up 5 bases, with 12 bases separating them. The CDR3 spans 15 residues. The CDR3 reads CASSLPGGGNEKLFF. CDR3 nucleotides: TGTGCCAGCAGCTTACCCGGGGGGGGCAATGAAAAACTGTTTTTT.

The chain carries TRBV19 and TRBJ1-5; 9 nucleotides agree with TRBD1. Germline CDR1 LNHDA, CDR2 SQIVND (reference sequence). The CDR3 has 17 residues. The V and J ends lost 4 bases and 6 bases, in that order; junction bases with no gene match: 13. CDR3 bases: TGTGCCAGTAGTACCGCGACAGGGGGAAACAGCGCTCAGCCCCAGCATTTT. Amino acid sequence: CASSTATGGNSAQPQHF.

In the case of this clone: The same CDR3 also results from other DNA sequences found in this sample. V gene TRBV28 combines with J gene TRBJ1-5, with a possible D match to TRBD1 (5 bases). V lost 5 bases to trimming and J lost 4 bases, with 15 bases between them. The CDR3 covers 15 residues. CDR1 MDHEN and CDR2 SYDVKM come from the germline V gene. The CDR3 DNA reads as TGTGCCAGCAGTCCCCAGGGTCTTAGTAATCAGCCCCAGCATTTT. Translating it yields CASSPQGLSNQPQHF.

The chain carries TRBV7-9 and TRBJ2-3; D may match TRBD1 or TRBD2 (5 bases each). In germline, CDR1 is SEHNR, CDR2 FQNEAQ (reference sequence). The CDR3 spans 14 residues. V was trimmed by 8 bases and J by 4 bases, leaving 16 bases between them. CDR3 DNA: TGTGCCAGCTCTTCCCAGGGAGCCCCAGATACGCAGTATTTT. Protein sequence: CASSSQGAPDTQYF.

The V call is TRBV18, the J call TRBJ2-1; no reliable D call. The CDR3 contains 17 residues. From germline, CDR1 is KGHSH and CDR2 LQKENI. Trimming left V 0 bases short and J 8 bases short, with 20 bases between. The CDR3 loop reads CASSPPKRSPLFHEQFF. CDR3 DNA: TGTGCCAGCTCACCACCGAAACGGTCCCCCCTCTTCCATGAGCAGTTCTTC.

The V call is TRBV4-1, the J call TRBJ2-7, with TRBD2 matching 7 bases. The CDR3 has 16 residues. V gave up 1 base and J gave up 3 bases; unmatched junction bases: 9. The germline gives CDR1 MGHRA, CDR2 YSYEKL. CDR3 loop: CASSQGQGGSRYEQYF. In DNA, the CDR3 is TGCGCCAGCAGCCAAGGCCAAGGCGGGAGCCGCTACGAGCAGTACTTC.

V is TRBV7-9 and J is TRBJ2-3, with 9 bases matching TRBD1. This CDR3 has 17 residues. Germline loops: CDR1 SEHNR, CDR2 FQNEAQ (reference sequence). Unmatched junction bases numbered 13, after V lost 3 bases and J lost 6 bases. CDR3 DNA: TGTGCCAGCAGCTTGGGACAGGGAGGTGGCGGCAGCGATACGCAGTATTTT. Its protein is CASSLGQGGGGSDTQYF.

The chain uses TRBV15 and TRBJ1-2, with D possibly being TRBD1 (5 bases). The CDR3 extends over 16 amino acids. Between the trimmed V and J ends, which lost 6 bases and 4 bases, there was a span of 21 bases. CDR1 is LNHNV and CDR2 is YYDKDF in the germline V gene (reference sequence). This chain's CDR3 is CATRPERGTIGYGYTF. CDR3 in DNA: TGTGCCACCAGACCCGAGCGAGGGACGATCGGCTATGGCTACACCTTC.

CDR3 in DNA: TGTGCCAGCAGTCCCCCGGGACAGGGGAACACTGAAGCTTTCTTT. Its protein product is CASSPPGQGNTEAFF. The rearrangement uses TRBV28 and TRBJ1-1; 9 bases align to TRBD1. The germline CDR1 and CDR2 sequences are MDHEN and SYDVKM. V shed 5 bases, J shed 1 base, and the junction held 5 bases outside the gene matches. The CDR3 extends over 15 amino acids.

This chain joins TRBV28 and TRBJ2-7, with 7 bases lining up with TRBD1. Germline lookup yields CDR1 MDHEN and CDR2 SYDVKM. V lost 6 bases and J lost 0; bases outside the gene matches: 5. CDR3 length: 14 amino acids. CDR3 protein: CASSMTGSSYEQYF. The CDR3 DNA reads TGTGCCAGCAGCATGACAGGGTCCTCCTACGAGCAGTACTTC.

The genes are TRBV9 and TRBJ2-3, with 7 bases fitting TRBD2. V was pared by 3 bases and J by 1 base, with 5 bases of the junction left unmatched. In germline, CDR1 is SGDLS, CDR2 YYNGEE. This CDR3 contains 15 residues. The CDR3 nucleotides are TGTGCCAGCAGCGAGAAACGGGAGGGCACAGATACGCAGTATTTT. Residues: CASSEKREGTDTQYF.

Of note for this clone: The sample has other DNA sequences that encode this CDR3 too. The J gene is TRBJ2-7, the V gene TRBV7-6, with TRBD2 matching 14 bases. After removal of 5 bases from V and 4 bases from J, the junction contained 4 bases not matched to a gene. The CDR3 totals 15 residues. CDR1 is SGHVS, CDR2 FNYEAQ, per germline. CDR3 residues: CASSLGLAGGYEQYF. The CDR3 nucleotides read TGTGCCAGCAGCCTAGGACTAGCGGGAGGATACGAGCAGTACTTC. Together with reference TRBV7-6 and TRBJ2-7, the CDR3 gives the full variable domain: GAGVSQSPRYKVTKRGQDVALRCDPISGHVSLYWYRQALGQGPEFLTYFNYEAQQDKSGLPNDRFSAERPEGSISTLTIQRTEQRDSAMYRCASSLGLAGGYEQYFGPGTRLTVT.

The genes are TRBV19 and TRBJ2-5, with 7 nucleotides matching TRBD2. CDR3 size: 15 residues. With 3 bases clipped from V and 4 bases from J, the junction kept 8 bases outside the gene matches. CDR1 is LNHDA and CDR2 is SQIVND in the germline V gene (reference sequence). CDR3 DNA: TGTGCCAGTAGTATCGCCGGGAGGTGGGGAGAGACCCAGTACTTC. Encoded protein: CASSIAGRWGETQYF.

J is TRBJ2-7 and V is TRBV7-8, with D possibly being TRBD1 or TRBD2 (5 bases each). V was cut by 8 bases and J by 4 bases, with 18 bases left in between. This CDR3 is 14 amino acids long. Germline CDR1 and CDR2: SGHVS and FQNEAQ. The DNA of the CDR3 is TGTGCCAGCGTAGACGGGGTTTGGGGGTACGAGCAGTACTTC. The encoded protein is CASVDGVWGYEQYF.

The chain uses TRBV6-1 and TRBJ2-3, with TRBD2 identical over 8 bases. The CDR3 contains 13 residues. Germline V CDR1 and CDR2: MNHNS, SASEGT. V trimming: 8 bases; J trimming: 5 bases; junction bases outside the gene matches: 6. The CDR3 spells CASAQRELDTQYF. CDR3 nucleotides: TGTGCCAGCGCCCAGCGGGAGTTAGATACGCAGTATTTT.